This passage covers 26 T cell receptor beta chains from one sample sequenced in a study of T cell responses to AZD1222 COVID-19 vaccine. Profiling relied on immunoSEQ multiplex PCR, and the TCRdb table lists in-frame clones only, not all of them. Of about 120,000 clones in the sample, about 87% were seen once. Sequenced material: peripheral blood, taken 28 days after the second AZD1222 dose. The receptors shown here come from an adult who received the AZD1222 COVID-19 vaccine.

CDR3 amino acids: CASSLAASYEQYF. The DNA of the CDR3 is TGTGCCAGCAGCTTAGCCGCGTCCTACGAGCAGTACTTC. V gene TRBV11-3 combines with J gene TRBJ2-7; D remains ambiguous. The germline V gene encodes CDR1 SGHNT and CDR2 YENEEA. V lost 1 base, J lost 1 base, and 5 bases lay in between. CDR3 length: 13 residues.

The chain couples TRBV9 to TRBJ1-1, with a weak D call TRBD1 (6 bases). From germline, CDR1 is SGDLS and CDR2 YYNGEE. The CDR3 extends over 14 amino acids. V was shortened by 2 bases and J by 1 base, with 9 bases between the two germline ends. In DNA, the CDR3 is TGTGCCAGCAGCGTCTTGGACAGGAACACTGAAGCTTTCTTT. Its protein is CASSVLDRNTEAFF. Combining the CDR3 with reference TRBV9 and TRBJ1-1 gives the whole variable domain DSGVTQTPKHLITATGQRVTLRCSPRSGDLSVYWYQQSLDQGLQFLIQYYNGEERAKGNILERFSAQQFPDLHSELNLSSLELGDSALYFCASSVLDRNTEAFFGQGTRLTVV.

The V call is TRBV5-4, the J call TRBJ2-3; D is possibly TRBD2 (5 bases). Germline assignment: CDR1 SGHNT and CDR2 YYREEE (reference sequence). The CDR3 contains 14 residues. The germline V and J ends were trimmed by 3 bases and 5 bases, with 13 bases remaining between them. The CDR3 DNA is TGTGCCAGCAGCTCGCCGGACGGAGGAGATACGCAGTATTTT. It yields the protein CASSSPDGGDTQYF.

The chain uses TRBV27 and TRBJ1-1, with 8 positions matching TRBD1. The CDR3 covers 14 residues. V trimming: 4 bases; J trimming: 1 base; junction bases outside the gene matches: 2. Germline V gene lookup returns CDR1 MNHEY and CDR2 SMNVEV (reference sequence). CDR3 loop: CASSYGQGNTEAFF. The DNA of the CDR3 is TGTGCCAGCAGTTATGGACAGGGGAACACTGAAGCTTTCTTT.

V is TRBV2 and J is TRBJ2-1; 8 bases are shared with TRBD1. CDR1 and CDR2 from the germline V gene are SNHLY and FYNNEI. Unmatched junction bases numbered 10, after V lost 6 bases and J lost 9 bases. The length of the CDR3 is 14 residues. The CDR3 DNA sequence: TGTGCCAGCAGCGGACAGGGAGGTTGGGGTGAGCAGTTCTTC. It specifies CASSGQGGWGEQFF. The variable domain in full, with the rest retrieved from reference TRBV2 and TRBJ2-1, is EPEVTQTPSHQVTQMGQEVILRCVPISNHLYFYWYRQILGQKVEFLVSFYNNEISEKSEIFDDQFSVERPDGSNFTLKIRSTKLEDSAMYFCASSGQGGWGEQFFGPGTRLTVL.

The chain recombines TRBV5-8 with TRBJ2-1; TRBD1 aligns across 7 bases. After removal of 5 bases from V and 15 bases from J, the junction contained 20 bases not matched to a gene. The CDR3 sequence is 15 residues long. CDR1 is SGHTS and CDR2 is YDEGEE in the germline V gene. In nucleotides, the CDR3 is TGTGCCAGCAGTTTTCCCTCCGGGACAGCGCCGAATCGGTTCTTC. Protein: CASSFPSGTAPNRFF.

This chain uses TRBV28 with TRBJ2-1; 7 nucleotides match TRBD2. The CDR3 runs to 16 residues. The ends lost 1 base at V and 0 bases at J; junction bases unmatched: 3. Germline assignment: CDR1 MDHEN and CDR2 SYDVKM. The CDR3 sequence is CASSLYGTNSYNEQFF. The CDR3 DNA is TGTGCCAGCAGTTTATATGGGACTAACTCCTACAATGAGCAGTTCTTC.

This clone occurred once. V is TRBV27 and J is TRBJ1-1; D is possibly TRBD1 (5 bases). V lost 0 bases to trimming and J lost 3 bases, with 11 bases between them. Germline V lookup: CDR1 MNHEY, CDR2 SMNVEV (reference sequence). CDR3 length: 15 residues. The CDR3 protein is CASSLSIRGDTEAFF. The CDR3 DNA reads TGTGCCAGCAGTTTATCGATCCGAGGGGACACTGAAGCTTTCTTT.

This clone was picked up a small number of times. This chain joins TRBV5-4 and TRBJ1-2, with 7 bases fitting TRBD1. After removal of 0 bases from V and 8 bases from J, the junction contained 4 bases not matched to a gene. Germline CDR1 reads SGHNT; CDR2 reads YYREEE (reference sequence). The CDR3 loop spans 13 amino acids. As DNA, the CDR3 is TGTGCCAGCAGCTTGGAAAGGGGACAGGGCTACACCTTC. Translating it yields CASSLERGQGYTF.

The V gene is TRBV6-5, the J gene TRBJ1-1; 9 bases align to TRBD1. Germline CDR1 MNHEY, CDR2 SVGAGI. The trim removed 11 bases at V and 2 bases at J, leaving 9 bases unmatched. The CDR3 is made up of 14 amino acids. As DNA, the CDR3 is TGTGCCGTCAGGGGGACAGGGAGTAACACTGAAGCTTTCTTT. Its translation: CAVRGTGSNTEAFF.

The J gene is TRBJ2-5, the V gene TRBV7-8, with D hard to call. Germline V CDR1 and CDR2: SGHVS, FQNEAQ. The CDR3 has 13 residues. Deletions cut 1 base from V and 3 bases from J, with 6 bases between. The CDR3 spells CASSLDPKETQYF. DNA for the CDR3: TGTGCCAGCAGCTTAGATCCTAAAGAGACCCAGTACTTC.

The gene calls are TRBV27 and TRBJ2-7; 7 nucleotides line up with TRBD1. CDR3 length equals 14 residues. Trimming cost V 4 bases and J 1 base; bases outside gene matches: 4. Per the germline V gene, CDR1 is MNHEY and CDR2 is SMNVEV (reference sequence). The CDR3: CASSSTGVSYEQYF. The CDR3 nucleotides are TGTGCCAGCAGTTCCACAGGGGTGTCCTACGAGCAGTACTTC.

This clone was seen only once. This chain joins TRBV6-5 and TRBJ2-5, with D possibly TRBD2 on 6 matching bases. The CDR3 totals 14 residues. Trimming pared 5 bases from V and 5 bases from J, leaving 15 bases between. Germline values: CDR1 MNHEY, CDR2 SVGAGI. Here the CDR3 reads CASSRDSEWETQYF. CDR3 in DNA: TGTGCCAGCAGTCGGGACTCAGAATGGGAGACCCAGTACTTC.

This chain links TRBV15 with TRBJ2-7; a possible D gene is TRBD2 (5 bases). Deletions cut 1 base from V and 6 bases from J, with 16 bases between. The germline CDR1 and CDR2 sequences are LNHNV and YYDKDF (reference sequence). This CDR3 comprises 15 residues. The CDR3 DNA reads as TGTGCCACCAGCAGAGTCGGTGTTATGGCGGGCGAGCAGTACTTC. The encoded protein is CATSRVGVMAGEQYF.

Sample share makes this clone medium-sized (0.01 to 0.1%). J is TRBJ2-1 and V is TRBV5-6; 8 bases are shared with TRBD1. Germline CDR1 is SGHDT and CDR2 is YYEEEE. The CDR3 is made up of 17 amino acids. J was trimmed by 7 bases and V by 4 bases; bases with no gene match: 16. CDR3 protein: CASSRQGAKVFVNEQFF. CDR3 sequence (DNA): TGTGCCAGCAGCCGGCAGGGGGCGAAGGTTTTTGTTAATGAGCAGTTCTTC.

The genes are TRBV5-6 and TRBJ1-1; D ambiguous. Trimming cost V 3 bases and J 3 bases, with 9 bases left between them. This CDR3 region has 13 residues. Germline-derived CDR1 and CDR2 are SGHDT and YYEEEE. CDR3 sequence reads: CASSSTVHTEAFF. Written as DNA, the CDR3 is TGTGCCAGCAGCTCTACAGTGCACACTGAAGCTTTCTTT.

The chain links TRBV28 to TRBJ2-5, with unresolved D. V was trimmed by 8 bases and J by 4 bases, leaving 14 bases between them. Germline CDR1 is MDHEN and CDR2 is SYDVKM. This CDR3 has 13 residues. The DNA for the CDR3 is TGTGCCAGCCGCCGCGGAATCCCAGAGACCCAGTACTTC. Protein product: CASRRGIPETQYF.

The chain joins TRBV28 to TRBJ2-7; D unresolved. From germline, CDR1 is MDHEN and CDR2 SYDVKM. V dropped 2 bases and J dropped 4 bases, with 9 bases sitting between them. This CDR3 is 13 amino acids long. The CDR3 protein is CASSLRTPYEQYF. The CDR3 DNA reads as TGTGCCAGCAGTTTAAGGACGCCTTACGAGCAGTACTTC.

This sequence joins TRBV12-3 or TRBV12-4 and TRBJ2-3; D not resolved. Trimming pared 1 base from V and 8 bases from J, leaving 7 bases between. The CDR3 spans 12 residues. The CDR3 DNA follows: TGTGCCAGCAGTTTAGTGTCCGGTACGCAGTATTTT. This codes for CASSLVSGTQYF.

The chain employs TRBV14 and TRBJ2-7; D gene ambiguous. Germline loops: CDR1 SGHDN, CDR2 FVKESK. Trimming stripped 3 bases from V and 0 bases from J, with 9 bases between. This CDR3 contains 14 residues. The CDR3 spells CASSQMGSSYEQYF. For the CDR3, the DNA is TGTGCCAGCAGCCAGATGGGAAGCTCCTACGAGCAGTACTTC. The full variable domain, its missing parts supplied by reference TRBV14 and TRBJ2-7, is EAGVTQFPSHSVIEKGQTVTLRCDPISGHDNLYWYRRVMGKEIKFLLHFVKESKQDESGMPNNRFLAERTGGTYSTLKVQPAELEDSGVYFCASSQMGSSYEQYFGPGTRLTVT.

The gene calls are TRBV21-1 and TRBJ2-2; TRBD2 was called by the table and not checked on the DNA. TRBV21-1 is termed a pseudogene. The CDR3 covers 14 residues. The CDR3 protein is CAGGAGPGTGELFF. The CDR3 bases are TGTGCCGGGGGTGCGGGACCTGGTACCGGGGAGCTGTTTTTT.

This chain uses TRBV6-5 with TRBJ2-7, with D unclear. The ends were cut back, 2 bases at V and 7 bases at J, with 18 bases in the middle. The germline V gene has CDR1 MNHEY and CDR2 SVGAGI. This CDR3 is built from 15 residues. Written as DNA, the CDR3 is TGTGCCAGCAGTTACACCGAAGCCTTCCCTTGGGAGCAGTACTTC. Amino acids: CASSYTEAFPWEQYF.

This chain links TRBV18 with TRBJ2-7; 9 nucleotides match TRBD1. This CDR3 region has 15 residues. V was pared by 0 bases and J by 2 bases, with 2 bases of the junction left unmatched. Germline CDR1 is KGHSH and CDR2 is LQKENI. The chain's CDR3 is CASSPPGTGTYEQYF. The CDR3 DNA sequence: TGTGCCAGCTCACCACCGGGGACAGGGACCTACGAGCAGTACTTC.

V is TRBV28 and J is TRBJ1-5; D gene ambiguous. Trimming shortened V by 4 bases and J by 6 bases, and 16 bases separated the two germline ends. The CDR3 extends over 15 amino acids. CDR1 is MDHEN and CDR2 is SYDVKM in the germline V gene. Here the CDR3 reads CASSSVFRGTQPQHF. In DNA form, the CDR3 reads TGTGCCAGCAGTTCCGTGTTCCGGGGTACTCAGCCCCAGCATTTT.

The chain has TRBV23-1 and TRBJ1-2, with D possibly being TRBD1 (6 bases). TRBV23-1 is sorted into the ORF group, with uncertain function. Trimming left V 0 bases short and J 8 bases short, with 22 bases between. There are 17 residues in the CDR3. The CDR3 DNA is TGCGCCAGCAGTCAATCGAGTCCCGGGACAAGTACAGAAGGCTACACCTTC. This gives the protein CASSQSSPGTSTEGYTF.

In this sample, this clone turned up once. This chain joins TRBV19 and TRBJ1-2, with D unclear. The CDR3 extends over 13 amino acids. Trimming pared 0 bases from V and 9 bases from J, leaving 11 bases between. CDR1 is LNHDA and CDR2 is SQIVND in the germline V gene (reference sequence). This CDR3 reads CASSIDRGSRYTF. DNA for the CDR3: TGTGCCAGTAGTATAGATCGTGGCAGCCGCTACACCTTC.